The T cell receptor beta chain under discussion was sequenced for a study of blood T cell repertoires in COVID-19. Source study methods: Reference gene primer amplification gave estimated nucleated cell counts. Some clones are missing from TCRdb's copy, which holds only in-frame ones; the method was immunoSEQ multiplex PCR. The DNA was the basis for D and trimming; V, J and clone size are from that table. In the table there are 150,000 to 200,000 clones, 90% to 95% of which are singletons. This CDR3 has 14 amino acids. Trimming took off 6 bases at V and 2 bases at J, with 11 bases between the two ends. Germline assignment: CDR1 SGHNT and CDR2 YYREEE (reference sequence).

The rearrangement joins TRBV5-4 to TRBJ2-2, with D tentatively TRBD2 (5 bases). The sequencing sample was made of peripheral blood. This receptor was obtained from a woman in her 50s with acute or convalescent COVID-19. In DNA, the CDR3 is TGTGCCAGCAAGAGGGCGGAAAACACCGGGGAGCTGTTTTTT. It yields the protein CASKRAENTGELFF.